Here is one T cell receptor (beta chain) with its context. Original analysis: Amplification from reference gene primers served as the basis for estimated nucleated cell counts. Clones were sequenced by immunoSEQ multiplex PCR, and TCRdb holds only the in-frame ones, with some missing. V and J calls and clone size come straight from that table; D and trimming were deduced from the DNA. Of about 27,000 clones listed, around 80% are singletons. The data stem from a study of blood T cell repertoires in COVID-19. In the study overall: Acute and convalescent COVID-19 specimens originated in the United States, Italy and Spain. Nucleic acid was either cDNA or gDNA, and it came from T cells, B-cell-depleted T cells, or PBMCs.

The ends lost 0 bases at V and 5 bases at J; junction bases unmatched: 3. From germline, CDR1 is GTSNPN and CDR2 SVGIG (reference sequence). The CDR3 sequence is 14 residues long. This clonotype was sampled from a woman older than 75 with acute or convalescent COVID-19. The source material was peripheral blood. The V gene is TRBV30, the J gene TRBJ1-4; 7 nucleotides line up with TRBD1. The CDR3, as DNA: TGTGCCTGGAGTGTAGGGACAGCGAATGAAAAACTGTTTTTT. Translating it yields CAWSVGTANEKLFF.